One and the same sample provided the 18 T cell receptor beta chains below, sequenced in a study of Graves' ophthalmopathy and Graves' hyperthyroidism (dated 2018 in TCRdb). The sequencer was an Illumina HiSeq 2000. For repertoire sequencing, TCR beta CDR3 regions were amplified from RNA transcripts. HTBI primers and the Qiagen OneStep RT-PCR kit were used in a first-round RT-PCR, which was followed by a second-round multiplex PCR, size selection and purification. The public sequencing data were trimmed at Q25 with fastp and processed into clonotypes with MiXCR by TCRdb, which kept only in-frame beta chains. Identical CDR3 proteins give one entry, which carries the most common genes and DNA. The sample records roughly 500,000 distinct CDR3 sequences, 14% of which are singletons. The top ten constitute roughly 10% of the sample. Sequencing used blood. These receptor sequences come from a woman aged 30 to 39 with Graves' ophthalmopathy. Donor details come from another sample of the same person, matched by shared clones.

This clonotype occurred many times. The rearrangement links TRBV12-3 or TRBV12-4 to TRBJ1-2; no definite D call. V dropped 7 bases and J dropped 6 bases, with 12 bases sitting between them. The CDR3 length is 12 residues. The CDR3 sequence: CASTRMRDGYTF. The CDR3 DNA sequence: TGTGCCAGCACCCGAATGAGGGATGGCTACACCTTC.

Regarding this clonotype: The final CDR3 position lacks the conserved phenylalanine or tryptophan, pointing to a likely read error. The CDR3 DNA follows: TGTGCTAGTAGTCCCTGGGACAGGGGGATAACCGGGGAGCTGTTTTAT. Encoded protein: CASSPWDRGITGELFY. This chain uses TRBV19 with TRBJ2-2; 11 positions match TRBD1. Germline CDR1 is LNHDA and CDR2 is SQIVND (reference sequence). This CDR3 comprises 16 residues.

The chain couples TRBV6-5 to TRBJ1-2; perhaps TRBD1 as D (5 bases). The CDR3 is 15 amino acids. V lost 2 bases and J 4 bases, leaving 14 bases between the germline ends. The germline V gene has CDR1 MNHEY and CDR2 SVGAGI. CDR3 bases: TGTGCCAGCAGTTACCCCGGGGCAGGGAGCTATGGCTACACCTTC. Encoded protein: CASSYPGAGSYGYTF.

V is TRBV6-1 and J is TRBJ2-5; 15 bases align to TRBD2. The V segment lost 7 bases and the J segment 1 base; nucleotides outside the gene matches: 4. This CDR3 is built from 16 residues. Germline V gene sequence: CDR1 MNHNS, CDR2 SASEGT. The DNA for the CDR3 is TGTGCCAGCACGAAGGGACTAGCGGGAGGCCAAGAGACCCAGTACTTC. It is translated as CASTKGLAGGQETQYF.

This clonotype was seen repeatedly, ten times or more. The chain recombines TRBV11-3 with TRBJ1-2; tentative D call: TRBD1 (6 bases). Germline CDR1 reads SGHNT; CDR2 reads YENEEA. The length of the CDR3 is 16 residues. The V end lost 4 bases, the J end lost 0 bases, and 15 bases lay between the germline ends. The CDR3 region has the DNA TGTGCCAGCAGCTGGCCCAGCGGGGGCGCTAACTATGGCTACACCTTC. This sequence encodes CASSWPSGGANYGYTF. The full variable domain, completed using reference TRBV11-3 and TRBJ1-2, is EAGVVQSPRYKIIEKKQPVAFWCNPISGHNTLYWYLQNLGQGPELLIRYENEEAVDDSQLPKDRFSAERLKGVDSTLKIQPAELGDSAVYLCASSWPSGGANYGYTFGSGTRLTVV.

This clonotype occurred many times. The rearrangement joins TRBV27 to TRBJ2-5, with D maybe TRBD2 (6 bases). The CDR3 extends over 16 amino acids. V shed 7 bases and J shed 2 bases, with 20 bases lying between them. From germline, CDR1 is MNHEY and CDR2 SMNVEV (reference sequence). The CDR3 DNA sequence: TGTGCCAGCACCGCTCCGGGCGGGGAACTTCAAGAGACCCAGTACTTC. Encoded protein: CASTAPGGELQETQYF.

In this sample, this clonotype turned up many times. The chain carries TRBV28 and TRBJ1-1, with a weak D call TRBD1 (5 bases). V was shortened by 5 bases and J by 4 bases, with 11 bases between the two germline ends. Germline V gene data show CDR1 as MDHEN and CDR2 as SYDVKM. The CDR3 loop spans 13 amino acids. As DNA, the CDR3 is TGTGCCAGCAGTGCCCCAGGGACCACTGAAGCTTTCTTT. Protein sequence: CASSAPGTTEAFF.

This chain uses TRBV18 with TRBJ2-2; weak D call: TRBD1 (5 bases). This CDR3 is built from 15 residues. Germline CDR1 reads KGHSH; CDR2 reads LQKENI. The ends were cut back, 6 bases at V and 7 bases at J, with 18 bases in the middle. The CDR3 loop reads CASSRSKGINGELFF. CDR3 nucleotides: TGTGCCAGCTCCCGCAGCAAGGGGATCAACGGGGAGCTGTTTTTT.

Points on this clonotype: A single base separates this from a much larger clone, so it may be a read error. No conserved phenylalanine or tryptophan is present at the end of the CDR3, so a read error is the likely explanation. The chain joins TRBV6-1 to TRBJ2-2; no clear D. This CDR3 spans 13 amino acids. Trimming removed 6 bases from V and 7 bases from J, with 12 bases in between. Germline V gene lookup returns CDR1 MNHNS and CDR2 SASEGT. The DNA of the CDR3 is TGTGCCAGCAGGACCCGTGGGGACGGGGAGCTGTTTTTG. Residues: CASRTRGDGELFL.

This chain uses TRBV2 with TRBJ2-5; a weak D match, TRBD1 (5 bases). CDR1 is SNHLY, CDR2 FYNNEI, per germline. There are 16 residues in the CDR3. V was clipped by 6 bases and J by 1 base, with 18 bases between them. Written as DNA, the CDR3 is TGTGCCAGCAGCGAAACATACAGGCGACCCCAAGAGACCCAGTACTTC. Translating it yields CASSETYRRPQETQYF.

This clonotype was recorded at least ten times. The genes are TRBV2 and TRBJ2-2; tentative D call: TRBD2 (6 bases). Trimming removed 2 bases at V and 4 bases at J, with 8 bases between. The CDR3 is made up of 14 amino acids. Germline lookup yields CDR1 SNHLY and CDR2 FYNNEI. DNA for the CDR3: TGTGCCAGCAGTGAACGGGGGATCACCGGGGAGCTGTTTTTT. Translating gives CASSERGITGELFF.

At least ten counts were recorded for this clonotype. The chain is built from TRBV4-1 and TRBJ1-1; maybe TRBD1 (6 bases). From germline, CDR1 is MGHRA and CDR2 YSYEKL. The CDR3 is made up of 14 amino acids. V was pared by 3 bases and J by 3 bases, with 11 bases between. In nucleotides, the CDR3 is TGCGCCAGCAGCCAGCGAGGGGGGGACACTGAAGCTTTCTTT. As protein: CASSQRGGDTEAFF.

This clonotype was seen many times. This chain's CDR3 is CASSDRPAQYF. CDR3 nucleotides: TGTGCCAGCAGTGACCGACCCGCCCAGTACTTC. This rearrangement joins TRBV2 to TRBJ2-5; D call uncertain. This CDR3 has 11 residues. Trimming took 3 bases from V and 9 from J, leaving 8 bases between them. Germline CDR1 and CDR2: SNHLY and FYNNEI.

The chain links TRBV12-3 or TRBV12-4 to TRBJ2-7; D unclear. The CDR3 sequence is 13 residues long. Trimming left V 6 bases short and J 2 bases short, with 11 bases between. The CDR3 region has the DNA TGTGCCAGCAGCCCCGACTTTGCCTACGAGCAGTACTTC. This gives the protein CASSPDFAYEQYF.

This clonotype came up many times. This chain uses TRBV2 with TRBJ2-5, with a weak D call TRBD2 (6 bases). The length of the CDR3 is 14 residues. CDR1 and CDR2 (germline): SNHLY, FYNNEI. V was shortened by 6 bases and J by 1 base, with 12 bases between the two germline ends. CDR3 in DNA: TGTGCCAGCAGAGCCGGGAGCTTCCAAGAGACCCAGTACTTC. Protein product: CASRAGSFQETQYF.

This clonotype was counted a few times. The chain joins TRBV11-2 to TRBJ2-5; 7 bases line up with TRBD2. Trimming took 5 bases from V and 2 from J; bases not matched to a gene: 8. The CDR3 has 15 amino acids. Germline CDR1 reads SGHAT; CDR2 reads FQNNGV. The CDR3 DNA is TGTGCCAGCAGCCCCAAGCGGGATTTACAAGAGACCCAGTACTTC. It encodes CASSPKRDLQETQYF.

Turning to this clonotype: Given a much more abundant clone one base away, this may be a read error. The V call is TRBV28, the J call TRBJ1-5, with a tentative D call TRBD1 (5 bases). Germline CDR1 MDHEN, CDR2 SYDVKM. Trimming cost V 4 bases and J 5 bases, with 15 bases left between them. CDR3 length: 15 residues. CDR3: CASSYDNPGDQPQHF. The CDR3 DNA reads as TGTGCCAGCAGTTATGACAATCCGGGGGATCAGCCCCAGCATTTT.

CDR3 loop: CASSHSGTGELFF. The DNA of the CDR3 is TGTGCCAGCAGCCACTCGGGCACCGGGGAGCTGTTTTTT. The gene calls are TRBV12-3 or TRBV12-4 and TRBJ2-2, with D unclear. The CDR3 has 13 residues. The V end was cut by 6 bases, the J end by 4 bases, with 9 bases between.